Following are 18 T cell receptor beta chains from one sample sequenced in a study of patients and donors after allogeneic stem cell transplantation. MiXCR was run by TCRdb on the RT-PCR reads, yielding one entry per CDR3 protein. The sample holds about a million distinct CDR3 sequences, about a sixth seen once. Sequencing was performed on blood, either unsorted or a sorted T cell fraction (not recorded which). The source is a human donor who was either an allogeneic HSCT recipient or a stem cell or donor lymphocyte infusion donor (not recorded which). It is not recorded whose cells these are; they may come from a transplant donor.

In this sample, this clonotype turned up a few times. The genes are TRBV5-1 and TRBJ1-1, with a possible D match to TRBD1 (6 bases). V gave up 3 bases and J gave up 0 bases, with 12 bases separating them. Germline loops: CDR1 SGHRS, CDR2 YFSETQ. The CDR3 spans 15 residues. CDR3 DNA sequence: TGCGCCAGCAGCTCCAGGGGTTTTATGAACACTGAAGCTTTCTTT. It codes for CASSSRGFMNTEAFF.

This clonotype occurred a few times. V usage is TRBV25-1 and J usage is TRBJ1-1; unclear D gene. The CDR3 has 13 amino acids. The germline gives CDR1 MGHDK, CDR2 SYGVNS. With 2 bases removed from V and 4 bases from J, the gap between germline ends came to 8 bases. The CDR3 region is CASSEKGFTEAFF. The CDR3 DNA sequence: TGTGCCAGCAGTGAAAAGGGTTTCACTGAAGCTTTCTTT.

The chain has TRBV12-3 or TRBV12-4 and TRBJ1-6; the D is unclear. This CDR3 has 13 amino acids. V lost 6 bases and J 4 bases, leaving 7 bases between the germline ends. The CDR3 DNA follows: TGTGCCAGCAGGAAGGGTTATAATTCACCCCTCCACTTT. It translates to CASRKGYNSPLHF.

The chain uses TRBV6-1 and TRBJ1-5; 9 nucleotides line up with TRBD1. The germline CDR1 and CDR2 sequences are MNHNS and SASEGT. This CDR3 is built from 19 residues. The ends lost 6 bases at V and 0 bases at J; junction bases unmatched: 15. The CDR3 nucleotides read TGTGCCAGCAGCGGAAGGAACAGGGGGCTAAGGAATAGCAATCAGCCCCAGCATTTT. It codes for CASSGRNRGLRNSNQPQHF.

The table lists this clonotype with a few counts. The chain couples TRBV4-3 to TRBJ1-1; D is unclear. Trimming took off 2 bases at V and 1 base at J, with 11 bases between the two ends. The CDR3 runs 15 residues. The germline V gene has CDR1 LGHNA and CDR2 YSLEER. CDR3 DNA sequence: TGCGCCAGCAGCCAATACTTGAGGAAGAACACTGAAGCTTTCTTT. As protein: CASSQYLRKNTEAFF.

The chain is built from TRBV15 and TRBJ1-1; 7 bases are shared with TRBD1. This CDR3 has 13 residues. CDR1 and CDR2 (germline): LNHNV, YYDKDF (reference sequence). The trim removed 6 bases at V and 9 bases at J, leaving 10 bases unmatched. CDR3 sequence (DNA): TGTGCCACCAGATCGAGAGGACAGGCAAAAGCTTTCTTT. The encoded protein is CATRSRGQAKAFF.

This chain connects TRBV30 to TRBJ1-1; D possibly corresponds to TRBD1 (5 bases). The length of the CDR3 is 14 residues. With 3 bases removed from V and 6 bases from J, the gap between germline ends came to 17 bases. The germline V gene has CDR1 GTSNPN and CDR2 SVGIG (reference sequence). CDR3: CAWRIPQGKAEAFF. Here the CDR3 DNA reads TGTGCCTGGAGGATCCCCCAGGGAAAAGCTGAAGCTTTCTTT.

This clonotype was detected ten times or more. J is TRBJ2-3 and V is TRBV4-3; TRBD1 matches at 8 bases. Germline V CDR1 and CDR2: LGHNA, YSLEER. With 4 bases clipped from V and 2 bases from J, the junction kept 2 bases outside the gene matches. The CDR3 runs to 14 residues. CDR3 amino acids: CASSPGGHTDTQYF. In DNA, the CDR3 is TGCGCCAGCAGCCCAGGGGGCCACACAGATACGCAGTATTTT.

This clonotype has a handful of counts. The chain has TRBV4-1 and TRBJ2-7, with D unresolved. V shed 3 bases and J shed 4 bases, with 7 bases lying between them. This CDR3 contains 12 residues. Looked up from germline, CDR1 is MGHRA and CDR2 is YSYEKL. The CDR3 nucleotides are TGCGCCAGCAGCCATGATCAATACGAGCAGTACTTC. Amino acid sequence: CASSHDQYEQYF.

This clonotype was counted a few times. The rearrangement joins TRBV12-3 or TRBV12-4 to TRBJ2-7; D possibly corresponds to TRBD2 (7 bases). V was clipped by 5 bases and J by 3 bases, with 20 bases between them. This CDR3 region has 16 residues. CDR3 nucleotide sequence: TGTGCCAGCAGTGGACGAGGGGGGGGAGCACGCTACGAGCAGTACTTC. Its protein is CASSGRGGGARYEQYF.

J is TRBJ2-7 and V is TRBV11-1; TRBD2 might be the D (6 bases). The germline CDR1 and CDR2 sequences are SGHAT and FQDESV (reference sequence). The ends were cut back, 2 bases at V and 3 bases at J, with 14 bases in the middle. CDR3 length equals 15 residues. The CDR3 coding sequence is TGTGCCAGCAGCTTACACCGGCAGGGACTCTACGAGCAGTACTTC. Its translation: CASSLHRQGLYEQYF.

V usage is TRBV29-1 and J usage is TRBJ2-7, with D perhaps TRBD1 (6 bases). The CDR3 is made up of 10 amino acids. Per the germline V gene, CDR1 is SQVTM and CDR2 is ANQGSEA. V lost 7 bases and J lost 6, with 10 bases in between. The CDR3 nucleotides read TGCAGCGCCCTCAGGGGCGAGCAGTACTTC. Amino acids: CSALRGEQYF.

This clonotype was observed a handful of times. V gene TRBV4-1 combines with J gene TRBJ2-7, with 8 bases identical to TRBD1. Per germline, CDR1 MGHRA and CDR2 YSYEKL. The CDR3 loop spans 18 amino acids. The V and J ends lost 0 bases and 0 bases, in that order; junction bases with no gene match: 10. The CDR3 loop is CASSQEAVGQEFSYEQYF. CDR3 nucleotides: TGCGCCAGCAGCCAAGAGGCCGTGGGACAGGAGTTCTCCTACGAGCAGTACTTC.

In this sample, this clonotype turned up a few times. V gene TRBV27 combines with J gene TRBJ2-7; 9 positions match TRBD1. The CDR3 length is 15 residues. CDR1 MNHEY and CDR2 SMNVEV come from the germline V gene (reference sequence). V was pared by 2 bases and J by 3 bases, with 5 bases of the junction left unmatched. The CDR3 loop reads CASSLTGTGNYEQYF. DNA for the CDR3: TGTGCCAGCAGTTTAACCGGGACAGGGAACTACGAGCAGTACTTC.

This chain uses TRBV9 with TRBJ2-7; 9 positions agree with TRBD1. J lost 3 bases, V lost 1 base, and 2 bases had no gene match. The germline gives CDR1 SGDLS, CDR2 YYNGEE. The CDR3 spans 14 residues. The CDR3 sequence: CASSVSDRGYEQYF. The DNA of the CDR3 is TGTGCCAGCAGCGTATCGGACAGGGGCTACGAGCAGTACTTC. Full variable domain (outside the CDR3, taken from reference TRBV9 and TRBJ2-7): DSGVTQTPKHLITATGQRVTLRCSPRSGDLSVYWYQQSLDQGLQFLIQYYNGEERAKGNILERFSAQQFPDLHSELNLSSLELGDSALYFCASSVSDRGYEQYFGPGTRLTVT.

This clonotype was seen ten or more times. The chain recombines TRBV29-1 with TRBJ2-3; D is ambiguous. Per the germline V gene, CDR1 is SQVTM and CDR2 is ANQGSEA. The CDR3 is 12 amino acids. Trimming took off 3 bases at V and 0 bases at J, with 4 bases between the two ends. The CDR3 loop is CSVDGSTDTQYF. The CDR3 DNA is TGCAGCGTTGACGGCAGCACAGATACGCAGTATTTT.

The table lists this clonotype with a few counts. The rearrangement joins TRBV10-3 to TRBJ1-3; possibly TRBD1 for D (5 bases). Per the germline V gene, CDR1 is ENHRY and CDR2 is SYGVKD. The CDR3 spans 14 residues. Trimming removed 6 bases from V and 0 bases from J, with 9 bases in between. CDR3 in DNA: TGTGCCATCAGGAGGGGTACCTCTGGAAACACCATATATTTT. It translates to CAIRRGTSGNTIYF.

The J gene is TRBJ2-5, the V gene TRBV27; TRBD2 agrees at 10 bases. Germline CDR1 and CDR2: MNHEY and SMNVEV (reference sequence). Trimming removed 7 bases from V and 4 bases from J; junction bases left unmatched: 9. The CDR3 consists of 15 residues. CDR3 bases: TGTGCCAGCAACATCCCTAGCGGGAGACGAGAGACCCAGTACTTC. Protein product: CASNIPSGRRETQYF.